Each of the 16 T cell receptor beta chains below was sequenced from the same sample in a study of human T cells and chemical hapten exposure. Described time point: pre-sensitization, week 0. The treatment is: therapeutic diphenylcyclopropenone sensitization with weekly scalp DPC. TCRdb reprocessed the RACE reads with MiXCR, giving one entry per CDR3 protein. The table has about 98,000 distinct CDR3 sequences, more than 10% seen once. Here the sequenced sample was whole blood, taken in connection with sensitization to the hapten diphenylcyclopropenone (DPC). Every receptor here comes from an older woman with alopecia areata. Some clones in this sample may be carry-over from other donors' samples.

This clonotype has a count of ten or more. The chain uses TRBV20-1 and TRBJ1-5; D is unclear. CDR3 length: 14 amino acids. V lost 4 bases to trimming and J lost 3 bases, with 13 bases between them. Germline CDR1 reads DFQATT; CDR2 reads SNEGSKA (reference sequence). CDR3 sequence: CSATEYSYNQPQHF. CDR3 nucleotide sequence: TGCAGTGCTACCGAGTACAGTTACAATCAGCCCCAGCATTTT.

This CDR3 reads CASSRDGINEQFF. In DNA, the CDR3 is TGCGCCAGCAGTAGGGACGGAATCAATGAGCAGTTCTTC. This chain connects TRBV5-1 to TRBJ2-1; D may be TRBD1 or TRBD2 (5 bases each). The V end was cut by 5 bases, the J end by 6 bases, with 12 bases between. Germline V gene lookup returns CDR1 SGHRS and CDR2 YFSETQ. This CDR3 is built from 13 residues. Full variable domain (missing parts from reference TRBV5-1 and TRBJ2-1): KAGVTQTPRYLIKTRGQQVTLSCSPISGHRSVSWYQQTPGQGLQFLFEYFSETQRNKGNFPGRFSGRQFSNSRSEMNVSTLELGDSALYLCASSRDGINEQFFGPGTRLTVL.

As concerns this clonotype: One junction end disagrees with the germline gene, perhaps due to a read error. The gene calls are TRBV7-7 and TRBJ2-7, with 10 bases fitting TRBD1. The CDR3 runs to 18 residues. CDR1 is SSHAT, CDR2 FNYEAQ, per germline (reference sequence). CDR3 in DNA: TGTGCTAGCAGCCGCATACTGGGGGAGACAGGGGGCCCCTACGAGCAGTACTTC. Amino acids: CASSRILGETGGPYEQYF.

This clonotype occurred many times. DNA of the CDR3: TGTGCCAGCAGTTTATCCGTCGGGGCATCACCCCTCCACTTT. Protein sequence: CASSLSVGASPLHF. The rearrangement uses TRBV27 and TRBJ1-6; tentatively, D is TRBD1 (5 bases). CDR3 length equals 14 residues. V was trimmed by 0 bases and J by 10 bases, leaving 10 bases between them. CDR1 is MNHEY, CDR2 SMNVEV, per germline (reference sequence).

Ten or more counts support this clonotype. This chain connects TRBV5-1 to TRBJ2-1; 12 bases match TRBD1. There are 15 residues in the CDR3. Germline CDR1 and CDR2: SGHRS and YFSETQ. Losses at the gene ends were 3 bases for V and 9 bases for J; bases not matched to a gene: 7. The CDR3 DNA reads as TGCGCCAGCAGCTCGGCAGGGACAGGGGGCGGTGAGCAGTTCTTC. Its protein is CASSSAGTGGGEQFF.

This chain joins TRBV7-9 and TRBJ1-2; 10 bases map to TRBD1. The CDR3 is 15 residues long. Losses at the gene ends were 3 bases for V and 4 bases for J; bases not matched to a gene: 5. Looked up from germline, CDR1 is SEHNR and CDR2 is FQNEAQ (reference sequence). The CDR3 protein is CASSLPGQGSYGYTF. CDR3 in DNA: TGTGCCAGCAGCTTGCCGGGACAGGGGTCCTATGGCTACACCTTC.

Only a few counts were recorded for this clonotype. The rearrangement joins TRBV12-3 or TRBV12-4 to TRBJ2-2, with a tentative D call TRBD1 (6 bases). The CDR3 is made up of 15 amino acids. The ends were cut back, 6 bases at V and 0 bases at J, with 11 bases in the middle. The CDR3 is CASRRQATNTGELFF. The CDR3 coding sequence is TGTGCCAGCAGAAGACAGGCTACGAACACCGGGGAGCTGTTTTTT.

This clonotype was found a few times. The chain uses TRBV30 and TRBJ2-7, with TRBD2 identical over 7 bases. Germline assignment: CDR1 GTSNPN and CDR2 SVGIG (reference sequence). The CDR3 has 12 amino acids. V shed 1 base and J 3 bases; nucleotides not matched to a gene: 0. CDR3 region: CAWSGGGYEQYF. The CDR3 DNA is TGTGCCTGGAGTGGCGGGGGCTACGAGCAGTACTTC.

The CDR3 nucleotides are TGTGCCAGCAGAGCCCAGGCGTCAAGGGGGGCAGATACGCAGTATTTT. Translating gives CASRAQASRGADTQYF. J is TRBJ2-3 and V is TRBV28, with D perhaps assigned TRBD1 or TRBD2 (6 bases each). V was clipped by 6 bases and J by 4 bases, with 20 bases between them. The CDR3 is 16 amino acids. Germline CDR1 reads MDHEN; CDR2 reads SYDVKM.

This clonotype appeared a few times. V usage is TRBV2 and J usage is TRBJ1-1; 10 nucleotides line up with TRBD1. The germline V gene has CDR1 SNHLY and CDR2 FYNNEI. This CDR3 region has 13 residues. The V and J ends lost 4 bases and 7 bases, in that order; junction bases with no gene match: 3. CDR3: CASSVGTGDEAFF. The CDR3 DNA reads as TGTGCCAGCAGTGTTGGGACAGGGGATGAAGCTTTCTTT.

The V call is TRBV5-4, the J call TRBJ1-1; D is perhaps TRBD1 (5 bases). Trimming took off 0 bases at V and 3 bases at J, with 12 bases between the two ends. The CDR3 is made up of 15 amino acids. Germline CDR1 SGHNT, CDR2 YYREEE (reference sequence). Here the CDR3 DNA reads TGTGCCAGCAGCTTGGCCAGCGGGGGGGACACTGAAGCTTTCTTT. Protein sequence: CASSLASGGDTEAFF.

There are many counts of this clonotype. The V call is TRBV11-2, the J call TRBJ2-5; D is possibly TRBD2 (6 bases). This CDR3 is 16 amino acids long. The V end lost 8 bases, the J end lost 2 bases, and 21 bases lay between the germline ends. Germline CDR1 and CDR2: SGHAT and FQNNGV. The CDR3 loop reads CASGPLGGATQETQYF. The DNA for the CDR3 is TGTGCCAGCGGCCCCCTCGGGGGAGCCACTCAAGAGACCCAGTACTTC.

This clonotype was seen repeatedly, ten times or more. The rearrangement links TRBV5-1 to TRBJ1-2; D call uncertain. With 4 bases removed from V and 0 bases from J, the gap between germline ends came to 10 bases. Germline V gene lookup returns CDR1 SGHRS and CDR2 YFSETQ. CDR3 length: 14 residues. CDR3 in amino acids: CASSVTESNYGYTF. The CDR3 bases are TGCGCCAGCAGCGTGACCGAGTCTAACTATGGCTACACCTTC.

CDR3 bases: TGTGCCAGCAGTGACCGACAGGGAAGTACTGAAGCTTTCTTT. Its protein is CASSDRQGSTEAFF. This sequence joins TRBV12-3 or TRBV12-4 and TRBJ1-1, with 7 bases that match TRBD1. This CDR3 spans 14 amino acids. V was clipped by 5 bases and J by 5 bases; unmatched bases: 8.

This chain uses TRBV5-1 with TRBJ2-3; 8 bases fit TRBD1. Germline V CDR1 and CDR2: SGHRS, YFSETQ. V lost 4 bases and J lost 2; bases outside the gene matches: 6. The CDR3 length is 15 residues. CDR3 coding DNA: TGCGCCAGCAGCCAGGGACAGGAATTCACAGATACGCAGTATTTT. It specifies CASSQGQEFTDTQYF.

The DNA for the CDR3 is TGTGCCAGCACCTACGGGGCAGGGCACTCCTACGAGCAGTACTTC. This encodes CASTYGAGHSYEQYF. The chain uses TRBV6-6 and TRBJ2-7, with D perhaps matching TRBD1 or TRBD2 (5 bases each). CDR1 is MNHNY and CDR2 is SVGAGI in the germline V gene (reference sequence). The CDR3 length is 15 residues. V gave up 7 bases and J gave up 0 bases, with 16 bases separating them.